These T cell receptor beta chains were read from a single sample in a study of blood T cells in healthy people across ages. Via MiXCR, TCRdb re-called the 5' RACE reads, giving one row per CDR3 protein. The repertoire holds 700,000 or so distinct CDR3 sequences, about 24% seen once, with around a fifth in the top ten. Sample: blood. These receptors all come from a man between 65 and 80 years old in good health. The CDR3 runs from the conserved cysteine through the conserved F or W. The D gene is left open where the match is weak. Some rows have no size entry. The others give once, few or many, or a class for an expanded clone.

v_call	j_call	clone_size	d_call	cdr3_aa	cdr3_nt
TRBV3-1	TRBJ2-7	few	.	CASSQVIYEQYF	TGTGCCAGCAGCCAAGTTATCTACGAGCAGTACTTC
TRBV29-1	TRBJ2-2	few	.	CSVGPASTGELFF	TGCAGCGTTGGGCCAGCGTCCACCGGGGAGCTGTTTTTT
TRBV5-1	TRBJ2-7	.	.	CASSLSSAAEQYF	TGCGCCAGCAGCCTGTCGTCAGCCGCCGAGCAGTACTTC
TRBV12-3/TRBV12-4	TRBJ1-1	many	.	CASSLGLGTEAFF	TGTGCCAGCAGTCTGGGGTTGGGCACTGAAGCTTTCTTT
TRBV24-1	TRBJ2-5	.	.	CATSAPKGGTETQYF	TGTGCCACCAGTGCTCCAAAGGGCGGGACTGAGACCCAGTACTTC
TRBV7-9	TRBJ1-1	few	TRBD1	CASSLSDRGGEAFF	TGTGCCAGCAGCTTAAGTGACAGGGGTGGTGAAGCTTTCTTT
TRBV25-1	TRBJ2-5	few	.	CASSAREVRAETQYF	TGTGCCAGCAGTGCGAGGGAGGTGAGGGCAGAGACCCAGTACTTC
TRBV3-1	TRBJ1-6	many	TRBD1	CASSQDGTVNSPLHF	TGTGCCAGCAGCCAAGACGGGACAGTCAATTCACCCCTCCACTTT
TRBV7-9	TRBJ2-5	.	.	CASSLEVLDGTQYF	TGTGCCAGCAGCTTAGAGGTCCTGGATGGGACCCAGTACTTC
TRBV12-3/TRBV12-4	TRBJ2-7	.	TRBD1	CASSLGQEGASYEQYF	TGTGCCAGCAGTTTAGGACAAGAGGGGGCATCCTACGAGCAGTACTTC
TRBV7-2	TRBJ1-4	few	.	CASSSRAWASNEKLFF	TGTGCCAGCAGCTCACGGGCGTGGGCGTCTAATGAAAAACTGTTTTTT
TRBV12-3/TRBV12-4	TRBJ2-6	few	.	CASRAQGLSGANVLTF	TGTGCCAGCAGAGCACAGGGTCTCTCTGGGGCCAACGTCCTGACTTTC
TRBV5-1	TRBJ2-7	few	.	CASSSAPQGIDEQYF	TGCGCCAGCAGCTCCGCCCCACAGGGTATCGACGAGCAGTACTTC
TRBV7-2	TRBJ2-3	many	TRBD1	CASSLGVGGATDTQYF	TGTGCCAGCAGCTTAGGGGTAGGGGGCGCGACAGATACGCAGTATTTT
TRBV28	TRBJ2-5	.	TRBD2	CASSSLPTSGSETQYF	TGTGCCAGCAGTTCCCTCCCCACTAGCGGGAGTGAGACCCAGTACTTC
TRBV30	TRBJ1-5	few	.	CAWSVLGNQPQHF	TGTGCCTGGAGTGTACTCGGCAATCAGCCCCAGCATTTT
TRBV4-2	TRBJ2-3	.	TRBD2	CASSQDRLAGISTDTQYF	TGTGCCAGCAGCCAAGATAGACTAGCGGGGATCAGCACAGATACGCAGTATTTT
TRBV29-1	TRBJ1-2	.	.	CSVRTEQNNYGYTF	TGCAGCGTCCGGACAGAGCAAAATAACTATGGCTACACCTTC
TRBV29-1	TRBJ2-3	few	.	CSVEIRADTQYF	TGCAGCGTTGAAATCCGAGCAGATACGCAGTATTTT
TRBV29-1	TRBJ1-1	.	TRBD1	CSVDPTGTVEAFF	TGCAGCGTTGATCCCACCGGGACAGTTGAAGCTTTCTTT
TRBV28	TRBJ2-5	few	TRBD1	CASSPQTGPQETQYF	TGTGCCAGCAGTCCCCAGACAGGGCCACAAGAGACCCAGTACTTC
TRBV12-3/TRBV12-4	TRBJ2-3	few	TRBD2	CASATSGGQDTQYF	TGTGCCAGCGCGACTAGCGGGGGTCAAGATACGCAGTATTTT
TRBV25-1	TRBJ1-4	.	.	CASSAYSGTTNEKLFF	TGTGCCAGCAGTGCCTACTCCGGGACAACTAATGAAAAACTGTTTTTT
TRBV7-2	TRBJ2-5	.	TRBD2	CASSLAPETSGRKTQYF	TGTGCCAGCAGCTTAGCGCCAGAGACTAGCGGGCGGAAGACCCAGTACTTC
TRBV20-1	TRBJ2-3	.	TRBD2	CSASVAGAYTDTQYF	TGCAGTGCTTCCGTAGCGGGGGCCTACACAGATACGCAGTATTTT
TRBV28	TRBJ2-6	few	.	CASSHSLVSGANVLTF	TGTGCCAGCAGCCACTCGCTAGTCTCTGGGGCCAACGTCCTGACTTTC
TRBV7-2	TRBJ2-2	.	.	CASSLGFRRRSNTGELFF	TGTGCCAGCAGCTTAGGTTTTCGAAGGCGCTCGAACACCGGGGAGCTGTTTTTT
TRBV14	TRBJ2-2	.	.	CASSPRSRANTGELFF	TGTGCCAGCAGCCCTCGATCGAGGGCAAACACCGGGGAGCTGTTTTTT